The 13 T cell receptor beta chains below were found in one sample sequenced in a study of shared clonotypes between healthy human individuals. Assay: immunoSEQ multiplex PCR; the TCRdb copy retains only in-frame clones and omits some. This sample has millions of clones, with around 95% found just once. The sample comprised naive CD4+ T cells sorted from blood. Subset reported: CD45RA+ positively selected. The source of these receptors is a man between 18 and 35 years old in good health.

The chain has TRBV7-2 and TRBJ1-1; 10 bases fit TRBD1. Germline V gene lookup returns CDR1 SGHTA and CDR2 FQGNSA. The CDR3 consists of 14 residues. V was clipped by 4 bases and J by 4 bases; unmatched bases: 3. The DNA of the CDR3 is TGTGCCAGCAGCTCGACAGGGGGCTCCACTGAAGCTTTCTTT. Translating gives CASSSTGGSTEAFF.

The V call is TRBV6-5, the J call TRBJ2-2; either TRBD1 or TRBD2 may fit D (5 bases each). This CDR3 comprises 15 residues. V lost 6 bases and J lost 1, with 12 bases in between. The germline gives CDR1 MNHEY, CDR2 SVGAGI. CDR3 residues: CASRRGLGNTGELFF. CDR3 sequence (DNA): TGTGCCAGCAGGAGGGGTTTGGGGAACACCGGGGAGCTGTTTTTT.

CDR3 region: CASSVRLAGGVGTDTQYF. The CDR3 bases are TGTGCCAGCAGCGTTAGGCTAGCGGGAGGCGTAGGCACAGATACGCAGTATTTT. V gene TRBV9 combines with J gene TRBJ2-3; 11 bases map to TRBD2. The V gene's germline CDR1 is SGDLS and CDR2 YYNGEE. The J segment lost 1 base and the V segment lost 2 bases, leaving 9 bases of the junction unmatched. CDR3 length: 18 amino acids. Full variable domain (remainder filled in from reference TRBV9 and TRBJ2-3): DSGVTQTPKHLITATGQRVTLRCSPRSGDLSVYWYQQSLDQGLQFLIQYYNGEERAKGNILERFSAQQFPDLHSELNLSSLELGDSALYFCASSVRLAGGVGTDTQYFGPGTRLTVL.

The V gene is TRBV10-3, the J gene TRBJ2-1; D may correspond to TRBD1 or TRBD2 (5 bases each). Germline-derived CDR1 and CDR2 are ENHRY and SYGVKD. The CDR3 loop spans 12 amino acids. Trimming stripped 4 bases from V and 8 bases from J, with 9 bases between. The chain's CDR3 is CAISGGMHEQFF. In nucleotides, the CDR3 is TGTGCCATCAGTGGGGGGATGCATGAGCAGTTCTTC.

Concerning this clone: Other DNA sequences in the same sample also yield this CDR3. CDR3 loop: CASSVATGGETQYF. CDR3 DNA: TGTGCCAGCAGCGTAGCGACGGGGGGAGAGACCCAGTACTTC. The chain carries TRBV9 and TRBJ2-5; TRBD2 matches at 7 bases. The CDR3 is 14 residues long. V shed 0 bases and J 4 bases; nucleotides not matched to a gene: 3. Germline V CDR1 and CDR2: SGDLS, YYNGEE.

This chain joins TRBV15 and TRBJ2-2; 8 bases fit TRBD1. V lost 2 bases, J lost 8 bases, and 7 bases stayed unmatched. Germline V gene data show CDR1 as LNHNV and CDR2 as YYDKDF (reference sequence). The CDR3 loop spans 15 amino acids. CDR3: CATSRSFQGAGELFF. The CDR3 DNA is TGTGCCACCAGCAGAAGTTTCCAGGGGGCAGGGGAGCTGTTTTTT.

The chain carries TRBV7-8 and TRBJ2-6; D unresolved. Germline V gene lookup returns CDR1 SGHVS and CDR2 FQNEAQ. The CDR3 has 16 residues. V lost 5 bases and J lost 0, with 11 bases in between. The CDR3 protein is CASSHSRVSGANVLTF. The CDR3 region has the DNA TGTGCCAGCAGCCATTCTCGGGTCTCTGGGGCCAACGTCCTGACTTTC.

The CDR3 DNA reads TGTGCCAGCAGTGAATCTTGGCAGGGTGGCGGCTACACCTTC. As protein: CASSESWQGGGYTF. V usage is TRBV6-4 and J usage is TRBJ1-2; TRBD1 might be the D (5 bases). This CDR3 contains 14 residues. V was cut by 3 bases and J by 8 bases, with 16 bases left in between. Germline V gene lookup returns CDR1 MRHNA and CDR2 SNTAGT.

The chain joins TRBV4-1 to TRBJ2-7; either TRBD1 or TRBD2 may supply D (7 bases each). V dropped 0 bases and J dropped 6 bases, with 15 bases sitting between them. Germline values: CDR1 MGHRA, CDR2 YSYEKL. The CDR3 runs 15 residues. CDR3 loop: CASSQDPGGDREQYF. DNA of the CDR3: TGCGCCAGCAGCCAAGACCCAGGGGGGGATCGCGAGCAGTACTTC.

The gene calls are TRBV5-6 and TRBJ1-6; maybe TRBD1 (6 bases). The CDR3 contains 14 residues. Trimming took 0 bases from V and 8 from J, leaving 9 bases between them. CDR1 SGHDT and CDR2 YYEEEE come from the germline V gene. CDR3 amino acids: CASSLGTADSPLHF. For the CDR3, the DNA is TGTGCCAGCAGCTTGGGGACAGCTGATTCACCCCTCCACTTT.

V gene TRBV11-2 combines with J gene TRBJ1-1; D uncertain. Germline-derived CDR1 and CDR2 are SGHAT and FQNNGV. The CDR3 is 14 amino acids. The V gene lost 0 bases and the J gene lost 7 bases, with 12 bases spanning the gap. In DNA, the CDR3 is TGTGCCAGCAGCTTAGATCGGGCGCAGGATGAAGCTTTCTTT. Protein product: CASSLDRAQDEAFF.

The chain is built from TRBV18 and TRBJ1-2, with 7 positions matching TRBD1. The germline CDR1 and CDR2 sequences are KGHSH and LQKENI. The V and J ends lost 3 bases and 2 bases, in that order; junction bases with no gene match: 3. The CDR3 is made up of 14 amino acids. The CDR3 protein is CASSPTGQNYGYTF. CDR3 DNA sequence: TGTGCCAGCTCACCGACGGGACAGAACTATGGCTACACCTTC.

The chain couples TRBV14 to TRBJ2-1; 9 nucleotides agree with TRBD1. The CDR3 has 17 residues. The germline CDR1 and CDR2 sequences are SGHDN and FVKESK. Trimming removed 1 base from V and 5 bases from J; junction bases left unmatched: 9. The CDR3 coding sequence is TGTGCCAGCAGCCAAGTCCCCGGGACAGGGCCCCACAATGAGCAGTTCTTC. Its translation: CASSQVPGTGPHNEQFF.